This is a list of T cell receptor beta chains from one sample in a study of blood T cells in healthy people across ages. MiXCR, applied by TCRdb to the 5' RACE reads, yields one record per CDR3 protein. The data contain approximately 1.5 million distinct CDR3 sequences, 35% to 45% of them seen just once; the ten biggest clones take up about 4.1%. The sample consisted of blood. Receptors originate from a woman aged 18-29 years in good health. CDR3s include the opening cysteine and the closing phenylalanine or tryptophan. A D gene is named only where the DNA matches it firmly. Clone size is not always given. Where it is, it says once, few, many or a class for expanded clones.

TRBJ2-7	TRBV19	few	-	CASSKGAGAPYEQYF	TGTGCCAGTAGTAAGGGGGCGGGAGCCCCCTACGAGCAGTACTTC
TRBJ1-2	TRBV25-1	few	-	CASSERGRTNYGYTF	TGTGCCAGCAGTGAGCGGGGCAGGACAAACTATGGCTACACCTTC
TRBJ1-3	TRBV6-5	-	-	CASSYSLTGTPGNTIYF	TGTGCCAGCAGTTACTCATTGACAGGCACCCCAGGAAACACCATATATTTT
TRBJ2-7	TRBV7-2	-	-	CASSLATALNEQYF	TGTGCCAGCAGCTTAGCCACAGCTCTGAATGAGCAGTACTTC
TRBJ2-7	TRBV4-2	-	-	CASSQDGGLEQYF	TGTGCCAGCAGCCAAGATGGGGGGCTCGAGCAGTACTTC
TRBJ1-5	TRBV30	-	TRBD1	CAWSGQGYQPQHF	TGTGCCTGGAGCGGACAGGGGTATCAGCCCCAGCATTTT
TRBJ2-3	TRBV28	few	-	CASSLWLVVPDTQYF	TGTGCCAGCAGTTTGTGGCTAGTTGTCCCAGATACGCAGTATTTT
TRBJ1-5	TRBV20-1	few	-	CSARRGAQPQHF	TGCAGTGCAAGGCGAGGGGCGCAGCCCCAGCATTTT
TRBJ1-2	TRBV20-1	few	TRBD1	CSARERTGKDGYTF	TGCAGTGCTAGAGAGAGGACAGGGAAGGATGGCTACACCTTC
TRBJ2-3	TRBV4-3	few	-	CASSPLTGTYSTDTQYF	TGCGCCAGCAGCCCACTAACCGGGACTTATAGCACAGATACGCAGTATTTT
TRBJ2-1	TRBV20-1	-	-	CSALRVFGSYEQFF	TGCAGTGCTCTACGTGTGTTTGGCTCCTACGAGCAGTTCTTC
TRBJ1-2	TRBV5-1	once	-	CASSVVVGTYGYTF	TGCGCCAGCAGCGTGGTTGTGGGTACCTATGGCTACACCTTC
TRBJ1-1	TRBV4-2	-	-	CASKRGDLNTEAFF	TGTGCCAGCAAACGTGGAGATCTGAACACTGAAGCTTTCTTT
TRBJ2-1	TRBV4-3	-	-	CASSQEVGPSNEQFF	TGCGCCAGCAGCCAAGAGGTGGGGCCAAGCAATGAGCAGTTCTTC
TRBJ2-5	TRBV7-8	many	-	CASSLSGGDGRTQYF	TGTGCCAGCAGCTTATCGGGGGGCGACGGCCGGACCCAGTACTTC
TRBJ2-7	TRBV27	-	-	CASSFESSYNEQYF	TGTGCCAGCAGTTTTGAGAGTTCCTACAATGAGCAGTACTTC
TRBJ2-7	TRBV6-2/TRBV6-3	-	-	CASSYWTQGVFEVYTYEQYF	TGTGCCAGCAGTTACTGGACTCAGGGCGTTTTTGAAGTTTACACCTACGAGCAGTACTTC
TRBJ2-3	TRBV2	-	TRBD2	CAALRGGLTSTDTQYF	TGTGCCGCACTTCGCGGGGGGTTGACTAGCACAGATACGCAGTATTTT
TRBJ2-3	TRBV3-1	once	TRBD2	CASSPIAGGALTDTQYF	TGTGCCAGCAGCCCCATAGCGGGGGGCGCCCTCACAGATACGCAGTATTTT
TRBJ1-5	TRBV4-1	few	-	CASSQTRRPVRHQPQHF	TGCGCCAGCAGCCAGACTCGGCGGCCCGTAAGGCATCAGCCCCAGCATTTT
TRBJ1-5	TRBV5-1	-	TRBD1	CAGSLGQGEGQPQHF	TGCGCCGGCAGCTTGGGACAGGGGGAGGGTCAGCCCCAGCATTTT
TRBJ1-1	TRBV28	-	-	CASSPYGRSNTEAFF	TGTGCCAGCAGTCCTTATGGGCGCAGCAACACTGAAGCTTTCTTT
TRBJ2-3	TRBV20-1	few	TRBD2	CSARLLAGELTDTQYF	TGCAGTGCTAGACTACTAGCGGGGGAACTCACAGATACGCAGTATTTT
TRBJ2-3	TRBV9	few	-	CASSVATVPGTDTQYF	TGTGCCAGCAGCGTAGCTACGGTCCCCGGCACAGATACGCAGTATTTT
TRBJ2-3	TRBV6-6	-	-	CASTPRAGDTQYF	TGTGCCAGCACCCCCCGAGCGGGAGATACGCAGTATTTT
TRBJ2-3	TRBV7-8	few	-	CASSVDPSDRAGTDTQYF	TGTGCCAGCAGCGTAGACCCGTCGGACAGAGCGGGCACAGATACGCAGTATTTT
TRBJ2-4	TRBV25-1	few	-	CASKARVAKNIQYF	TGTGCCAGCAAGGCTAGGGTAGCCAAAAACATTCAGTACTTC
TRBJ2-1	TRBV5-6	few	TRBD1	CASSLEGGRLRNEQFF	TGTGCCAGCAGCTTGGAAGGGGGCAGGTTAAGGAATGAGCAGTTCTTC
TRBJ2-1	TRBV7-9	-	-	CASSPQHEQFF	TGTGCCAGCAGCCCTCAACATGAGCAGTTCTTC